This T cell receptor (beta chain) was identified during a study of blood T cell repertoires in COVID-19. Turning to the study itself: Samples of COVID-19 (acute and convalescent) were obtained from the United States, Italy and Spain. T cells, B-cell-depleted T cells, or PBMCs supplied cDNA or gDNA.

Per the original data handling: Amplification from reference gene primers served as the basis for estimated nucleated cell counts. The table came from immunoSEQ multiplex PCR; TCRdb's copy has only in-frame clones and leaves some out. For V, J and clone size, that table is used; D and trimming come from the DNA. The sample has around 150,000 clones; around three quarters are singletons. Germline assignment: CDR1 SGHAT and CDR2 FQNNGV. CDR3 length: 15 residues. Trimming removed 5 bases at V and 3 bases at J, with 15 bases between. The source is a man over 45 with acute or convalescent COVID-19. The source material was peripheral blood. The chain recombines TRBV11-2 with TRBJ2-3; perhaps TRBD1 as D (6 bases). This chain's CDR3 is CASSPGWGHTDTQYF. CDR3 DNA: TGTGCCAGCAGCCCTGGGTGGGGGCATACAGATACGCAGTATTTT.